What follows is one T cell receptor (beta chain) and its context. The CDR3 extends over 15 amino acids. CDR1 and CDR2 from the germline V gene are MNHEY and SVGAGI. Trimming removed 0 bases at V and 6 bases at J, with 12 bases between. This sample was included in a study of tumor-infiltrating lymphocytes in localized non-small cell lung cancer. Using immunoSEQ multiplex PCR, the repertoire was profiled, and TCRdb retains in-frame clones only, with some absent. The table includes approximately 15,000 clones, approximately 70% detected once. This sequence was found in a human donor with non-small cell lung cancer. This chain links TRBV6-5 with TRBJ1-5; no clear D. Source material: lung tumor tissue. CDR3 in amino acids: CASSYSSVPGQPQHF. CDR3 DNA sequence: TGTGCCAGCAGTTACTCCAGTGTCCCAGGTCAGCCCCAGCATTTT.